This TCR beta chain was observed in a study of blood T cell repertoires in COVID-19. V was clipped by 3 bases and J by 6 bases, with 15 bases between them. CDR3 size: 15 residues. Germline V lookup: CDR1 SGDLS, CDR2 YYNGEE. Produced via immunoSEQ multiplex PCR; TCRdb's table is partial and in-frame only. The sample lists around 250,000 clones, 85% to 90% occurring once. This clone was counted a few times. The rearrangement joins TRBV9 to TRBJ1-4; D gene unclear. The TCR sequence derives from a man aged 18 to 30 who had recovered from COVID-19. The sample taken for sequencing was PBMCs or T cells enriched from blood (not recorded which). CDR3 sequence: CASSASYGSDEKLFF. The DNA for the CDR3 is TGTGCCAGCAGCGCCTCATACGGGTCGGATGAAAAACTGTTTTTT.